The sequence of this T cell receptor beta chain was determined in a study of blood T cell repertoires in COVID-19. In the original workflow: Nucleated cell counts were estimated from reference gene primer amplification. Repertoires were generated with immunoSEQ multiplex PCR, while TCRdb's copy carries only in-frame clones and drops some. D and trimming were read from the DNA, whereas the V and J calls and clone size are those reported in that table. There are some 270,000 clones in the sample; approximately 85% occur only once, and approximately 6.6% lies in the top ten. Assignment of participants to cohorts was predicated upon participant-reported clinical history. Material for sequencing was PBMCs or T cells enriched from blood (not recorded which). The source is a woman aged 45-59 years who had been exposed to COVID-19.

CDR3 sequence reads: CASSSRATGGGSDEQFF. CDR3 bases: TGCGCCAGCAGCTCCCGGGCGACAGGGGGCGGAAGCGATGAGCAGTTCTTC. The chain employs TRBV5-1 and TRBJ2-1, with 10 bases that match TRBD1. CDR1 SGHRS and CDR2 YFSETQ come from the germline V gene. Losses at the gene ends were 3 bases for V and 8 bases for J; bases not matched to a gene: 14. This CDR3 spans 17 amino acids.